These 6 T cell receptor beta chains originate from one sample sequenced in a study of T cell repertoires in cytomegalovirus infection. TCRdb reprocessed the reads with MiXCR, giving one entry per CDR3 protein. The repertoire holds around 740,000 distinct CDR3 sequences, with roughly 36% as singletons. Specimen: PBMCs. Every receptor here comes from a human donor in good health (CMV status not recorded). Some clones in this sample may be carry-over from other donors' samples.

This clonotype was seen only once. Compared with germline, one end of the junction differs, possibly owing to a read error. The chain couples TRBV7-2 to TRBJ2-3; D may be TRBD2 (5 bases). Germline V CDR1 and CDR2: SGHTA, FQGNSA. CDR3 length: 16 amino acids. The CDR3 DNA follows: TGTTCCAGCAGCTTAGGGAGAATGCGGGTCACAGATACGCAGTATTTT. This codes for CSSSLGRMRVTDTQYF.

The V gene is TRBV11-2, the J gene TRBJ2-2; D is undetermined. Germline CDR1 SGHAT, CDR2 FQNNGV. This CDR3 has 16 amino acids. Trimming removed 1 base at V and 5 bases at J, with 14 bases between. The CDR3 loop reads CASSLVVGIPTGELFF. As DNA, the CDR3 is TGTGCCAGCAGCTTAGTAGTGGGGATACCAACCGGGGAGCTGTTTTTT.

The chain couples TRBV18 to TRBJ1-3; no clear D. Trimming stripped 0 bases from V and 0 bases from J, with 6 bases between. CDR1 and CDR2 (germline): KGHSH, LQKENI. The CDR3 covers 15 residues. CDR3 bases: TGTGCCAGCTCACCACCAGGGAGCTCTGGAAACACCATATATTTT. Amino acids: CASSPPGSSGNTIYF.

The chain employs TRBV19 and TRBJ1-5; 12 bases are a match to TRBD1. The CDR3 is made up of 13 amino acids. V lost 5 bases and J lost 9; bases outside the gene matches: 2. The germline V gene encodes CDR1 LNHDA and CDR2 SQIVND (reference sequence). CDR3 amino acids: CASSPGQGAPQHF. The CDR3 DNA is TGTGCCAGTAGTCCGGGACAGGGGGCGCCCCAGCATTTT.

This clonotype occurred many times. The V and J genes are TRBV7-6 and TRBJ1-1; D is possibly TRBD1 (5 bases). In germline, CDR1 is SGHVS, CDR2 FNYEAQ. The CDR3 runs 13 residues. The V and J ends lost 8 bases and 3 bases respectively, with 13 bases between them. The CDR3: CASLRGRDTEAFF. The CDR3, as DNA: TGTGCCAGCTTAAGGGGCAGGGACACTGAAGCTTTCTTT.

This clonotype was detected a few times. The chain couples TRBV19 to TRBJ1-2; D possibly corresponds to TRBD1 (5 bases). Trimming shortened V by 3 bases and J by 4 bases, and 18 bases separated the two germline ends. The CDR3 spans 16 residues. CDR1 and CDR2 from the germline V gene are LNHDA and SQIVND (reference sequence). In nucleotides, the CDR3 is TGTGCCAGTAGTATGAATGCGGGGCAGGCTCGCTATGGCTACACCTTC. It yields the protein CASSMNAGQARYGYTF.